These 14 T cell receptor beta chains share one sample of origin, sequenced in a study of control samples from healthy donors and cancer patients. Sequencing was performed with immunoSEQ multiplex PCR; in TCRdb, only in-frame clones are kept and a portion is missing. Found here are more than 75,000 clones, about 79% of them singletons; the top ten hold 8% to 11%. Specimen: blood. The receptor set was obtained from a woman aged 30 to 39 in good health.

Here the CDR3 reads CASSFGHGTDEQYF. DNA of the CDR3: TGTGCCAGCAGCTTTGGGCACGGGACGGACGAGCAGTACTTC. The chain couples TRBV7-3 to TRBJ2-7, with D perhaps matching TRBD1 or TRBD2 (5 bases each). V gave up 3 bases and J gave up 5 bases, with 14 bases separating them. The germline V gene has CDR1 SGHTA and CDR2 FQGTGA. CDR3 length equals 14 residues.

The chain links TRBV9 to TRBJ2-7; D may be TRBD1 (6 bases). The CDR3 runs to 14 residues. Germline V gives CDR1 SGDLS, CDR2 YYNGEE. The germline V and J ends were trimmed by 0 bases and 7 bases, with 14 bases remaining between them. CDR3 amino acids: CASSVGSWGREQYF. DNA of the CDR3: TGTGCCAGCAGCGTAGGTTCTTGGGGGCGGGAGCAGTACTTC. The complete variable domain, with remaining parts taken from reference TRBV9 and TRBJ2-7, reads DSGVTQTPKHLITATGQRVTLRCSPRSGDLSVYWYQQSLDQGLQFLIQYYNGEERAKGNILERFSAQQFPDLHSELNLSSLELGDSALYFCASSVGSWGREQYFGPGTRLTVT.

This sequence joins TRBV29-1 and TRBJ2-3; TRBD1 is a possible D gene (6 bases). This CDR3 spans 15 amino acids. CDR1 and CDR2 (germline): SQVTM, ANQGSEA. The V end lost 4 bases, the J end lost 0 bases, and 14 bases lay between the germline ends. CDR3 residues: CSVVARGASTDTQYF. The CDR3 DNA reads TGCAGCGTTGTTGCCAGGGGTGCTAGCACAGATACGCAGTATTTT.

On this clone: This sample also contains other DNA sequences that code for the same CDR3. The gene calls are TRBV6-5 and TRBJ2-2, with 13 nucleotides matching TRBD2. Germline loops: CDR1 MNHEY, CDR2 SVGAGI. The CDR3 totals 15 residues. Germline trimming cut 6 bases from V and 5 bases from J; bases unmatched to any gene: 3. The CDR3 loop is CASSKTSGGTGELFF. In nucleotides, the CDR3 is TGTGCCAGCAGCAAGACTAGCGGGGGGACCGGGGAGCTGTTTTTT.

The chain combines TRBV3-1 (or the pseudogene TRBV3-2) with TRBJ1-2; the D is unclear. With 0 bases removed from V and 1 base from J, the gap between germline ends came to 12 bases. This CDR3 region has 16 residues. Germline V CDR1 and CDR2: LGHDT, YNNKEL (reference sequence). The CDR3 coding sequence is TGTGCCAGCAGCCAAGACCATTTGACTCTTAACTATGGCTACACCTTC. Protein: CASSQDHLTLNYGYTF.

This chain connects TRBV14 to TRBJ2-5, with D unclear. V lost 0 bases and J 4 bases, leaving 12 bases between the germline ends. The V gene's germline CDR1 is SGHDN and CDR2 FVKESK. CDR3 length: 15 amino acids. The CDR3, as DNA: TGTGCCAGCAGCCAAGATCGAAATTGGGGAGAGACCCAGTACTTC. Residues: CASSQDRNWGETQYF.

The chain carries TRBV12-3 or TRBV12-4 and TRBJ2-3; D uncertain. V was cut by 9 bases and J by 4 bases, with 11 bases left in between. This CDR3 spans 12 amino acids. CDR3 sequence (DNA): TGTGCCAGTCTTGCCTCATCAGATACGCAGTATTTT. Its protein product is CASLASSDTQYF.

This clone appeared a single time. CDR3 amino acids: CASSQDTLAGSYNEQFF. CDR3 DNA: TGCGCCAGCAGCCAAGATACACTAGCGGGGAGCTACAATGAGCAGTTCTTC. The chain combines TRBV4-3 with TRBJ2-1, with 10 bases fitting TRBD2. CDR1 is LGHNA, CDR2 YSLEER, per germline. V shed 0 bases and J 3 bases; nucleotides not matched to a gene: 5. The CDR3 is 17 amino acids.

This sequence joins TRBV29-1 and TRBJ2-7; D is uncertain. Per the germline V gene, CDR1 is SQVTM and CDR2 is ANQGSEA. V lost 1 base to trimming and J lost 3 bases, with 7 bases between them. The CDR3 covers 12 residues. The CDR3: CSVEVGNYEQYF. The CDR3 nucleotides are TGCAGCGTTGAAGTAGGAAACTACGAGCAGTACTTC.

This clone was seen once. This sequence joins TRBV13 and TRBJ1-2; D gene ambiguous. V was trimmed by 2 bases and J by 6 bases, leaving 13 bases between them. The CDR3 consists of 14 residues. Germline V lookup: CDR1 PRHDT, CDR2 FYEKMQ (reference sequence). The CDR3 is CASSLLGERDGYTF. In nucleotides, the CDR3 is TGTGCCAGCAGCTTATTGGGAGAAAGAGATGGCTACACCTTC.

This clone was detected ten times or more. The gene calls are TRBV14 and TRBJ1-5; unclear D gene. The CDR3 length is 14 residues. The germline gives CDR1 SGHDN, CDR2 FVKESK. V lost 4 bases and J lost 4, with 11 bases in between. DNA of the CDR3: TGTGCCAGCAGCCGAGACGTCCGGAATCAGCCCCAGCATTTT. It specifies CASSRDVRNQPQHF.

Relative to its sample, this clone is medium-sized. The chain couples TRBV6-6 to TRBJ2-1, with TRBD1 matching over 9 bases. V lost 6 bases to trimming and J lost 7 bases; unmatched junction nucleotides: 10. This CDR3 comprises 15 residues. Germline CDR1 MNHNY, CDR2 SVGAGI (reference sequence). This chain's CDR3 is CASSPRTGERNEQFF. The CDR3 nucleotides read TGTGCCAGCAGCCCGAGGACAGGGGAGAGGAATGAGCAGTTCTTC.

The chain employs TRBV6-5 and TRBJ1-1; D gene ambiguous. CDR1 is MNHEY, CDR2 SVGAGI, per germline. This CDR3 has 14 residues. The ends were cut back, 0 bases at V and 1 base at J, with 6 bases in the middle. For the CDR3, the DNA is TGTGCCAGCAGTTACTCCAGATCGAACACTGAAGCTTTCTTT. As protein: CASSYSRSNTEAFF.

The CDR3 DNA reads as TGTGCCAGCAGCAAGATTTGGCGGGGGGGCTTAGGAAATGAGCAGTTCTTC. Protein sequence: CASSKIWRGGLGNEQFF. This chain joins TRBV6-2 or TRBV6-3 and TRBJ2-1; 9 bases map to TRBD2. Germline CDR1 reads MNHEY; CDR2 reads SVGEGT. The CDR3 runs to 17 residues. V gave up 6 bases and J gave up 7 bases; unmatched junction bases: 16.